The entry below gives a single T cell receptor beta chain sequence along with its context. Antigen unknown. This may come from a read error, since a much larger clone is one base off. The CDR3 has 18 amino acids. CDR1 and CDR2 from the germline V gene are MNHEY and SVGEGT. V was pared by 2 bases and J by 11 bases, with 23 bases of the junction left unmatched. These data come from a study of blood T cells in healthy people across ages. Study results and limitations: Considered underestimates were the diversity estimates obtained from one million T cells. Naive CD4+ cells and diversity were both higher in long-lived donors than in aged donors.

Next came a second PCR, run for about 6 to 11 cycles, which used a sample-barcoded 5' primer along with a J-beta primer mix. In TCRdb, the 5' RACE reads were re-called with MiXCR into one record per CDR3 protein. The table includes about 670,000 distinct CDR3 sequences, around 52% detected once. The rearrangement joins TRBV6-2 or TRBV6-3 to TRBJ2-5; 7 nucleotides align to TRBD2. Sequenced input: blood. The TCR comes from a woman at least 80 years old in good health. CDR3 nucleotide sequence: TGTGCCAGCAGTTACCAACCCAGCGTAGCGGGTTCCTACAATGAGCAGTACTTC. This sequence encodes CASSYQPSVAGSYNEQYF.